The 16 T cell receptor beta chains presented below share a single source sample, sequenced in a study of blood T cell repertoires in COVID-19. Sequenced by immunoSEQ multiplex PCR; TCRdb stores in-frame clones only, minus some. The data show about 200,000 clones, roughly 84% seen once. The sequenced sample was peripheral blood. The receptors here all came from a human donor in a cohort sampled during active COVID-19.

This chain uses TRBV28 with TRBJ1-2; D is possibly TRBD1 (5 bases). The CDR3 extends over 14 amino acids. V was trimmed by 5 bases and J by 3 bases, leaving 13 bases between them. Germline V gives CDR1 MDHEN, CDR2 SYDVKM. The DNA of the CDR3 is TGTGCCAGCAGTACCAGGGCATCTTACTATGGCTACACCTTC. It encodes CASSTRASYYGYTF.

The V and J genes are TRBV19 and TRBJ2-1, with TRBD2 identical over 7 bases. Looked up from germline, CDR1 is LNHDA and CDR2 is SQIVND (reference sequence). The CDR3 is 14 residues long. Losses at the gene ends were 7 bases for V and 5 bases for J; bases not matched to a gene: 8. The CDR3 here is CASTGLGRDNEQFF. CDR3 nucleotides: TGTGCCAGTACCGGACTAGGCAGAGACAATGAGCAGTTCTTC.

The chain's CDR3 is CASSLGQGETQYF. DNA for the CDR3: TGTGCCAGCTCACTTGGACAGGGGGAGACCCAGTACTTC. The chain combines TRBV18 with TRBJ2-5; 9 positions match TRBD1. After removal of 4 bases from V and 5 bases from J, the junction contained 2 bases not matched to a gene. Looked up from germline, CDR1 is KGHSH and CDR2 is LQKENI. The CDR3 is 13 residues long.

The chain links TRBV19 to TRBJ1-2; the match to TRBD1 covers 7 bases. CDR1 and CDR2 from the germline V gene are LNHDA and SQIVND (reference sequence). This CDR3 has 14 amino acids. V trimming: 5 bases; J trimming: 7 bases; junction bases outside the gene matches: 10. CDR3 loop: CASSSVTGLGGYTF. The CDR3 nucleotides read TGTGCCAGTAGTTCCGTGACAGGGTTGGGTGGCTACACCTTC.

The CDR3 coding sequence is TGCGCCAGCAGCCCCCGCGTAAGGAGCCAAGAGACCCAGTACTTC. Translation: CASSPRVRSQETQYF. This rearrangement joins TRBV5-1 to TRBJ2-5; D is unclear. The germline gives CDR1 SGHRS, CDR2 YFSETQ. This CDR3 has 15 residues. Trimming took 4 bases from V and 1 from J, leaving 14 bases between them.

The V call is TRBV5-5, the J call TRBJ1-2; D remains unclear. CDR1 and CDR2 from the germline V gene are SGHKS and YYEKEE (reference sequence). There are 12 residues in the CDR3. Deletions cut 1 base from V and 8 bases from J, with 9 bases between. The CDR3 DNA follows: TGTGCCAGCAGCTTGCCGCGAGGAGGCTACACCTTC. Amino acids: CASSLPRGGYTF.

The V call is TRBV5-4, the J call TRBJ2-3; 9 bases fit TRBD2. V lost 0 bases, J lost 11 bases, and 10 bases stayed unmatched. Germline values: CDR1 SGHNT, CDR2 YYREEE (reference sequence). The CDR3 covers 15 residues. The CDR3 sequence: CASSLGGRAIVQQYF. The CDR3 DNA follows: TGTGCCAGCAGCTTGGGCGGGAGGGCCATAGTTCAGCAGTATTTT.

In DNA form, the CDR3 reads TGTGCCAGCAGCGTTAGACAGGGTGGGGGCACAGATACGCAGTATTTT. As protein: CASSVRQGGGTDTQYF. The chain links TRBV9 to TRBJ2-3, with 7 positions matching TRBD1. After removal of 2 bases from V and 1 base from J, the junction contained 7 bases not matched to a gene. The length of the CDR3 is 16 residues. CDR1 and CDR2 from the germline V gene are SGDLS and YYNGEE.

The V and J genes are TRBV28 and TRBJ1-2; D is unclear. Trimming left V 2 bases short and J 7 bases short, with 8 bases between. This CDR3 has 12 amino acids. Looked up from germline, CDR1 is MDHEN and CDR2 is SYDVKM. The CDR3 sequence: CASSLEVSGYTF. In DNA, the CDR3 is TGTGCCAGCAGTTTAGAGGTGTCTGGCTACACCTTC.

This clone was observed a single time. The rearrangement joins TRBV6-4 to TRBJ2-1; D remains unclear. Germline lookup yields CDR1 MRHNA and CDR2 SNTAGT. The CDR3 has 12 amino acids. V dropped 3 bases and J dropped 7 bases, with 7 bases sitting between them. The CDR3 coding sequence is TGTGCCAGCAGTGATCGGTCTAATGAGCAGTTCTTC. Translation: CASSDRSNEQFF.

The CDR3 DNA reads TGCAGCTATATGGGGACAGGGGCAAACACCATATATTTT. It specifies CSYMGTGANTIYF. The chain carries TRBV29-1 and TRBJ1-3, with 10 bases aligning to TRBD1. This CDR3 contains 13 residues. V was clipped by 8 bases and J by 6 bases; unmatched bases: 7. Germline assignment: CDR1 SQVTM and CDR2 ANQGSEA.

The chain links TRBV12-3 or TRBV12-4 to TRBJ2-4; D is unclear. The CDR3 length is 13 residues. V lost 4 bases and J lost 0, with 4 bases in between. In nucleotides, the CDR3 is TGTGCCAGCAGTTCACTAGCCAAAAACATTCAGTACTTC. Translation gives CASSSLAKNIQYF.

The V call is TRBV5-1, the J call TRBJ1-6, with TRBD1 as a possible D gene (6 bases). Germline V CDR1 and CDR2: SGHRS, YFSETQ. V was trimmed by 0 bases and J by 9 bases, leaving 13 bases between them. The CDR3 sequence is 15 residues long. The CDR3 loop reads CASSLDRAIGSPLHF. CDR3 nucleotides: TGCGCCAGCAGCTTGGACAGGGCGATTGGTTCACCCCTCCACTTT.

The rearrangement uses TRBV7-2 and TRBJ1-1; a possible D gene is TRBD1 (5 bases). The V gene lost 6 bases and the J gene lost 8 bases, with 13 bases spanning the gap. CDR1 and CDR2 (germline): SGHTA, FQGNSA. CDR3 size: 12 residues. CDR3: CASSPGRGEAFF. CDR3 nucleotide sequence: TGTGCCAGCAGTCCAGGGCGGGGGGAAGCTTTCTTT.

V is TRBV24-1 and J is TRBJ2-5; 8 positions match TRBD1. This CDR3 is 16 amino acids long. Germline assignment: CDR1 KGHDR and CDR2 SFDVKD. The junction had 13 bases not matched to a gene; V was cut back by 4 bases and J by 7 bases. The CDR3 spells CATSDTGTGGRGTQYF. DNA of the CDR3: TGTGCCACCAGTGACACAGGGACAGGCGGTCGGGGGACCCAGTACTTC.

The V call is TRBV7-9, the J call TRBJ1-2, with 9 positions matching TRBD1. The CDR3 runs to 12 residues. Germline V gene sequence: CDR1 SEHNR, CDR2 FQNEAQ (reference sequence). CDR3: CGAQGANYGYTF. The CDR3 DNA follows: TGTGGTGCACAGGGGGCGAACTATGGCTACACCTTC.